This T cell receptor beta chain was found in a study of cytomegalovirus exposure and HLA in healthy donors. General study points: Sequencing likely generated an artifact that appeared as a cluster of highly shared sequence variants. The number of N-insertions in an Asian-associated ancestry cluster was reportedly below the 666-donor mean in a later analysis.

The CDR3 is 14 residues long. Germline V gene data show CDR1 as SGHNT and CDR2 as YYREEE (reference sequence). V lost 4 bases and J 4 bases, leaving 11 bases between the germline ends. As regards this clone: Its antigen is unknown.

Primers: 60 Vbeta forward and 13 Jbeta reverse. The protocol was immunoSEQ multiplex PCR, while the TCRdb copy is restricted to in-frame clones and leaves out a portion. This table has tens of thousands of clones, 74% appearing once. The sample comprised PBMCs. This sequence originates from a woman between 45 and 65 years old in good health and CMV-seropositive. The genes are TRBV5-4 and TRBJ2-2; D uncertain. CDR3 residues: CASSTGLITGELFF. As DNA, the CDR3 is TGTGCCAGCAGCACGGGTCTTATCACCGGGGAGCTGTTTTTT.